What follows are 4 T cell receptor beta chains derived from one specimen sequenced in a study of blood T cell repertoires in COVID-19. Profiling relied on immunoSEQ multiplex PCR, and the TCRdb table lists in-frame clones only, not all of them. Among some 420,000 clones listed, around 87% were seen once. The sequenced material came from PBMCs or T cells enriched from blood (not recorded which). These receptors were collected from a young man who had recovered from COVID-19.

The chain employs TRBV27 and TRBJ1-5; D perhaps matches TRBD1 (6 bases). Trimming cost V 5 bases and J 9 bases, with 17 bases left between them. CDR3 length: 14 residues. The germline V gene has CDR1 MNHEY and CDR2 SMNVEV (reference sequence). CDR3 loop: CASSADRRQGPQHF. DNA for the CDR3: TGTGCCAGCAGTGCCGACAGGCGCCAAGGGCCCCAGCATTTT.

The chain combines TRBV5-1 with TRBJ1-2; D unclear. Germline V gene data show CDR1 as SGHRS and CDR2 as YFSETQ. CDR3 size: 14 residues. V lost 0 bases and J lost 4, with 10 bases in between. The CDR3 sequence: CASSLDFELYGYTF. In DNA form, the CDR3 reads TGCGCCAGCAGCTTGGATTTCGAACTCTATGGCTACACCTTC.

CDR3 amino acids: CASSQQPRGGYGYTF. Here the CDR3 DNA reads TGTGCCAGCAGTCAACAACCCAGGGGAGGGTATGGCTACACCTTC. The J gene is TRBJ1-2, the V gene TRBV28, with D maybe TRBD1 (6 bases). CDR3 size: 15 residues. The V and J ends lost 5 bases and 5 bases respectively, with 18 bases between them. Germline CDR1 MDHEN, CDR2 SYDVKM.

The V call is TRBV19, the J call TRBJ2-6, with D hard to call. Germline V CDR1 and CDR2: LNHDA, SQIVND (reference sequence). CDR3 length: 16 residues. V was cut by 0 bases and J by 0 bases, with 6 bases left in between. CDR3 sequence: CASSIDTSSGANVLTF. DNA of the CDR3: TGTGCCAGTAGTATAGATACGAGCTCTGGGGCCAACGTCCTGACTTTC.